This T cell receptor beta chain derives from a study of PD-1 blockade in classical Hodgkin lymphoma. Study-level information: Nivolumab dosing for patients was 3 mg/kg, administered intravenously every 2 weeks.

The table came from immunoSEQ multiplex PCR; TCRdb's copy has only in-frame clones and leaves some out. The repertoire holds about 30,000 clones, 70% to 75% seen once, with 2.5% to 3.5% in the top ten. V dropped 0 bases and J dropped 5; count of bases not matched to a gene: 3. The germline V gene encodes CDR1 LGHNT and CDR2 FRNRAP. The CDR3 spans 16 residues. Every one of the patients relapsed after autologous stem cell transplantation (brentuximab vedotin exposure was variable). A remark on this clone: Its target is not known.

Regarding the study as a whole: Prior to therapy, complete responders displayed diversity much like that of newly diagnosed patients.

The sample here was peripheral blood mononuclear cells (PBMCs), taken before the second cycle of nivolumab. This TCR was sampled from a human donor with classical Hodgkin lymphoma. The rearrangement uses TRBV12-5 and TRBJ2-1; 11 bases are shared with TRBD2. CDR3 DNA: TGTGCTAGTGGTTTGGTGCTACTAGCGGGGGACAATGAGCAGTTCTTC. Amino acids: CASGLVLLAGDNEQFF.